This entry concerns a single TCR beta chain. It has no known antigen specificity. Base qualities are not recorded, but no much larger clone differs from it by a single base. The immunoSEQ Assay, a bias-controlled multiplex PCR, was used to amplify TCRbeta CDR3 regions from genomic DNA. Concerning the study's data processing: Nucleated cell counts per sample were estimated from amplification of reference gene primers within the assay. Sequence reads were collapsed and filtered to measure the absolute abundance of every unique TCRbeta CDR3 rearrangement. For each sample, productive Simpson clonality was calculated as the square root of Simpson's diversity index across productive rearrangements. TCRdb took this table from immuneACCESS and kept in-frame rearrangements with V and J called. Such tables lack part of the clones; where checked against another copy, unresolved V genes explain under half of the gap, and the rest is unexplained. D and trimming were read from the DNA, whereas the V and J calls and clone size are those reported in that table. This sample comprises about 330,000 clones, about 83% of them detected only once. The top ten clonotypes cover around 1.5% of the sample.

Counted from cysteine to phenylalanine, this CDR3 has 15 amino acids. CDR3 DNA is the only sequence kept; it has 45 bases, read in frame from the first base. V is clipped by 11 bases and J by 2 bases, and the sequence between their germline boundaries is 22 bases long. The germline V gene (reference sequence) specifies MNHEY as CDR1 and SMNVEV as CDR2. The collaborating institutions used their own protocols to collect whole blood in K2EDTA tubes. For TCRbeta analysis, collaborators shipped samples as frozen whole blood, isolated PBMCs, or DNA extracted from either of those sample types. This record belongs to a study of blood T cell repertoires in COVID-19 (dated by TCRdb to 2019 to 2021). The study in broad terms: The collaborator samples originated in the United States, Italy and Spain and spanned the acute and convalescent phases of COVID-19. The material from the prospective study consisted of cDNA or gDNA derived from T cells, B-cell-depleted T cells, or PBMCs. Deeply sampled blood TCRbeta repertoires from subjects exposed to, actively infected with, or recovered from COVID-19 were included in the dataset. The repertoires were made available in a free public database intended to serve as a resource for research on the immune response to SARS-CoV-2. Samples were obtained from the ongoing ImmuneRACE study (first 160 participants) and from 1,254 subjects provided by 6 global collaborators. Nearly every sample came with metadata listing a de-identified subject ID, COVID-19 status, age in years and sex. HLA class I and class II types, where available, came from metadata supplied by the sample provider rather than from assay-based typing.

Study-wide conclusions, independent of this receptor: Clinical and demographic metadata were provided uncurated, with the amount varying by source and participant.

Material for sequencing was peripheral blood. The clonotype was recovered from a woman aged 50 to 65 with acute or convalescent COVID-19. The V gene is TRBV27 and the J gene is TRBJ2-7; tentative D gene TRBD2, with 5 bases matching. The nucleotide sequence reads as follows: TGTGCCGACGAGACCGGGAAAACCGAGACCTACGAGCAGTACTTC. It codes for CADETGKTETYEQYF.